A selection of T cell receptor beta chains follows, all from one sample in a study of blood T cells in healthy people across ages. Via MiXCR, TCRdb re-called the 5' RACE reads, giving one row per CDR3 protein. The table includes hundreds of thousands of distinct CDR3 sequences, roughly 44% detected once. Sample: blood. The origin of the receptors is a man aged 55 to 70 in good health. Each CDR3 is given with its conserved first and last residue.

j_gene: TRBJ1-4; v_gene: TRBV30; CDR3aa: CAWSRDYMEKLFF
j_gene: TRBJ2-1; v_gene: TRBV4-1; CDR3aa: CASSPWFSGAPNERFF
j_gene: TRBJ2-7; v_gene: TRBV18; CDR3aa: CASSPSGARDYEQYF
j_gene: TRBJ2-7; v_gene: TRBV6-2/TRBV6-3; CDR3aa: CASSYSVTGVTYEQYF
j_gene: TRBJ1-5; v_gene: TRBV4-3; CDR3aa: CASSPQGQVGQPQHF
j_gene: TRBJ2-1; v_gene: TRBV6-2/TRBV6-3; CDR3aa: CASSSDREGNEQFF
j_gene: TRBJ1-5; v_gene: TRBV20-1; CDR3aa: CSARDHVGGRTQHF
j_gene: TRBJ1-4; v_gene: TRBV7-9; CDR3aa: CASSALLGNEKLFF
j_gene: TRBJ2-5; v_gene: TRBV29-1; CDR3aa: CSTSNRGEETQYF
j_gene: TRBJ2-5; v_gene: TRBV12-3/TRBV12-4; CDR3aa: CASSKGDRSDGETQYF
j_gene: TRBJ2-2; v_gene: TRBV6-2/TRBV6-3; CDR3aa: CASSQGRATGELFF
j_gene: TRBJ2-5; v_gene: TRBV7-2; CDR3aa: CASSCIAGPQETQYF
j_gene: TRBJ2-3; v_gene: TRBV9; CDR3aa: CASSRTTDTQYF
j_gene: TRBJ2-6; v_gene: TRBV7-9; CDR3aa: CASSLEQGQGNSGANVLTF
j_gene: TRBJ1-5; v_gene: TRBV7-9; CDR3aa: CASSRTGTSNQPQHF
j_gene: TRBJ2-3; v_gene: TRBV2; CDR3aa: CASRASLDTQYF
j_gene: TRBJ2-6; v_gene: TRBV18; CDR3aa: CASSPSGKGKTRSGANVLTF
j_gene: TRBJ1-3; v_gene: TRBV4-3; CDR3aa: CASSQEGQTSSSGNTIYF
j_gene: TRBJ1-2; v_gene: TRBV18; CDR3aa: CASSPRYNYGHTF
j_gene: TRBJ2-3; v_gene: TRBV5-1; CDR3aa: CASSPRTGNTDTQYF
j_gene: TRBJ2-7; v_gene: TRBV27; CDR3aa: CASSLWDGKIYEQYF
j_gene: TRBJ2-1; v_gene: TRBV6-6; CDR3aa: CASSYGQGRNNEQFF
j_gene: TRBJ2-2; v_gene: TRBV6-5; CDR3aa: CASSSQETGDTGELFF
j_gene: TRBJ2-7; v_gene: TRBV6-1; CDR3aa: CASSDTRDYEQYF
j_gene: TRBJ2-6; v_gene: TRBV9; CDR3aa: CASSDLGGANVLTF
j_gene: TRBJ1-6; v_gene: TRBV4-1; CDR3aa: CASGLDVPNSPLHF
j_gene: TRBJ2-7; v_gene: TRBV7-9; CDR3aa: CARSSFRGDYEQYF
j_gene: TRBJ2-7; v_gene: TRBV5-8; CDR3aa: CASGQTNYEQYF
j_gene: TRBJ2-5; v_gene: TRBV5-1; CDR3aa: CASSSGPGQGYQETQYF